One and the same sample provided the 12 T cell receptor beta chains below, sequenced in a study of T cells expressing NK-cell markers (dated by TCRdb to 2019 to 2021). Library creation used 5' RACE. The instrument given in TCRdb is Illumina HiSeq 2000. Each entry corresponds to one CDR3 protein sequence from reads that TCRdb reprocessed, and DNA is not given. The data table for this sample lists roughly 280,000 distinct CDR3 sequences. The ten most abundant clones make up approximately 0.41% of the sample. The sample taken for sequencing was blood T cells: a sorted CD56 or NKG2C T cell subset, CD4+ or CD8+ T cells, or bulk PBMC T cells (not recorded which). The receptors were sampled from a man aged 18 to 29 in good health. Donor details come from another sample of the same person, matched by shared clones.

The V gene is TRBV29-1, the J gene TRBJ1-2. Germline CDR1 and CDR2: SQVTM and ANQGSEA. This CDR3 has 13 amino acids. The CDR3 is CSALGRTNYGYTF.

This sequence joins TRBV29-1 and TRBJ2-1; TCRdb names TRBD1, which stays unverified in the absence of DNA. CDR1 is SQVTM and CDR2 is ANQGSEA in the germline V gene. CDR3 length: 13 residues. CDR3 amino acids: CSVGGTGAGEQFF.

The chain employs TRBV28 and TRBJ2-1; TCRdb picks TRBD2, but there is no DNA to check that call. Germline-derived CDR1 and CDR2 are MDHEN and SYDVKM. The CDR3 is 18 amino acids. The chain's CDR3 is CASSSPGVEGLVRRGRFF. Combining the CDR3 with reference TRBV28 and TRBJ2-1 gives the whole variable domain DVKVTQSSRYLVKRTGEKVFLECVQDMDHENMFWYRQDPGLGLRLIYFSYDVKMKEKGDIPEGYSVSREKKERFSLILESASTNQTSMYLCASSSPGVEGLVRRGRFFGPGTRLTVL.

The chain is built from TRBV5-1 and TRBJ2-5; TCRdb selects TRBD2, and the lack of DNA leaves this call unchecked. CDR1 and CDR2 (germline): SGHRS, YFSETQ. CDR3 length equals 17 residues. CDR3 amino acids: CASSLSGLAGGLETQYF.

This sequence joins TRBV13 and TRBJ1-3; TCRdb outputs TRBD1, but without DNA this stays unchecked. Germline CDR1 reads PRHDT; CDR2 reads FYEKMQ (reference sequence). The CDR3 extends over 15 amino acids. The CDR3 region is CASSLLGGLENTIYF.

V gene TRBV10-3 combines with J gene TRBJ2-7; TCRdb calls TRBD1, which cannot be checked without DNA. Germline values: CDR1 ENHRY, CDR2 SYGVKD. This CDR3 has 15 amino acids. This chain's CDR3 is CAIRPDRAGTYEQYF.

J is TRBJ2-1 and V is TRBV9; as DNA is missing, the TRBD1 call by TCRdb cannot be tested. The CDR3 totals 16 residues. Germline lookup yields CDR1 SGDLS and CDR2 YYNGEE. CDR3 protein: CASSGTVLSSYNEQFF.

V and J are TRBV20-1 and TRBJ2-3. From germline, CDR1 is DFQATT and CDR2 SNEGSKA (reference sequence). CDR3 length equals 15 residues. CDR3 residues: CSARATLLSTDTQYF.

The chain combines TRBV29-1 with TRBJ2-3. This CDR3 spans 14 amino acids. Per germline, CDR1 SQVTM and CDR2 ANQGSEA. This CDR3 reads CSVEDRFSTDTQYF.

CDR3 residues: CASTLSGISYNEQFF. The chain uses TRBV19 and TRBJ2-1. The germline V gene encodes CDR1 LNHDA and CDR2 SQIVND (reference sequence). This CDR3 comprises 15 residues.

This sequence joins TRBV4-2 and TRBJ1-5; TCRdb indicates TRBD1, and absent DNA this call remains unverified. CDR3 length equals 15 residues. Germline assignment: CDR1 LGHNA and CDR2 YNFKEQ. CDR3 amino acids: CASSQVGGQYQPQHF.

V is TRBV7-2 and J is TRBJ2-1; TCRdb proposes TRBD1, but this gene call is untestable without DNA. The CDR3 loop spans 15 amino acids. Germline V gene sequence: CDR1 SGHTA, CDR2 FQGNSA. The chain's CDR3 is CASSTRGQGANEQFF.